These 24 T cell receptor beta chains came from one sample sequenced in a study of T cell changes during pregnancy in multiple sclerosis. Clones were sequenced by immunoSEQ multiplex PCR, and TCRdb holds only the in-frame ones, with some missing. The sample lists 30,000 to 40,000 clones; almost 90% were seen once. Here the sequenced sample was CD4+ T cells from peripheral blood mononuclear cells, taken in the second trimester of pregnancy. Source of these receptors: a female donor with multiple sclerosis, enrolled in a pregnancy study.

CDR3 DNA sequence: TGTGCCAGCAGCCTGACTAGCGGTACCTCCTACGAGCAGTACTTC. Its translation: CASSLTSGTSYEQYF. The chain carries TRBV7-2 and TRBJ2-7; TRBD2 matches at 9 bases. Germline CDR1 SGHTA, CDR2 FQGNSA. Germline trimming cut 5 bases from V and 0 bases from J; bases unmatched to any gene: 5. The CDR3 has 15 amino acids.

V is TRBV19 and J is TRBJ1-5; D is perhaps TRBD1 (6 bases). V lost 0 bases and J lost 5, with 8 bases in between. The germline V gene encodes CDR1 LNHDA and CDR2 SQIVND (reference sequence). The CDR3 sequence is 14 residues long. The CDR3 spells CASSIEDSYQPQHF. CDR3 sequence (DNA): TGTGCCAGTAGTATAGAGGACAGCTATCAGCCCCAGCATTTT.

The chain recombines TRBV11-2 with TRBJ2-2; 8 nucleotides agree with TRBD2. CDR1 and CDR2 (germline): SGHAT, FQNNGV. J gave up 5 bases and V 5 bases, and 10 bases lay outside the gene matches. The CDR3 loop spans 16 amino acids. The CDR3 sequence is CASSPPGGRRTGELFF. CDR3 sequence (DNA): TGTGCCAGCAGCCCGCCGGGGGGGAGGCGTACCGGGGAGCTGTTTTTT.

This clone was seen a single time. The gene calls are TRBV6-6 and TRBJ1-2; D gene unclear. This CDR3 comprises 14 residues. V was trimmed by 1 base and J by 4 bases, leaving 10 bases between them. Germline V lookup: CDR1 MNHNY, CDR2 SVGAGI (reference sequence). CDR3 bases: TGTGCCAGCAGTTACTTAGGCCAGGCCTATGGCTACACCTTC. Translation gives CASSYLGQAYGYTF.

CDR3 DNA: TGTGCCAGCAGCCTGGGGCTAGCGGGAGGGGCTCAGTTCTTC. Its translation is CASSLGLAGGAQFF. V gene TRBV7-3 combines with J gene TRBJ2-1, with 12 positions matching TRBD2. The V segment lost 5 bases and the J segment 13 bases; nucleotides outside the gene matches: 9. The CDR3 extends over 14 amino acids. Germline lookup yields CDR1 SGHTA and CDR2 FQGTGA.

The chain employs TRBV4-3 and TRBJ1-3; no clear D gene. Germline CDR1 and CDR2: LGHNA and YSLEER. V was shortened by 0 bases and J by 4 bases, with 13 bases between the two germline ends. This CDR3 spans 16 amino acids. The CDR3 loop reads CASSQDTGGYGNTIYF. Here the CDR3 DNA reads TGCGCCAGCAGCCAAGACACCGGAGGGTACGGAAACACCATATATTTT.

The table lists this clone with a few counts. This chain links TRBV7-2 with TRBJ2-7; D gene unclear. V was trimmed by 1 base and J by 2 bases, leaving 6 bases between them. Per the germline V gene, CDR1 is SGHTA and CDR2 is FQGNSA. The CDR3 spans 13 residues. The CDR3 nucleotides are TGTGCCAGCAGCTTAGGGCTAGCCTACGAGCAGTACTTC. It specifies CASSLGLAYEQYF.

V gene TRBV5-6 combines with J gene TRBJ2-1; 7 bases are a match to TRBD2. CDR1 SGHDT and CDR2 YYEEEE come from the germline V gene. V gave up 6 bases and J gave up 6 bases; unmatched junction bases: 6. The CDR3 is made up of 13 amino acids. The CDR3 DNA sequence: TGTGCCAGCACGGAGCGGGACTCCAATGAGCAGTTCTTC. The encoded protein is CASTERDSNEQFF.

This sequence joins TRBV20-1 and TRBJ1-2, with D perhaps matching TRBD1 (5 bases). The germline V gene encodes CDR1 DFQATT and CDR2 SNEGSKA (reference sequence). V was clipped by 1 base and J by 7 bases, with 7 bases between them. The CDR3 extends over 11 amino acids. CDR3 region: CSARVGGGYTF. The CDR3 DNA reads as TGCAGTGCTAGAGTCGGGGGTGGCTACACCTTC.

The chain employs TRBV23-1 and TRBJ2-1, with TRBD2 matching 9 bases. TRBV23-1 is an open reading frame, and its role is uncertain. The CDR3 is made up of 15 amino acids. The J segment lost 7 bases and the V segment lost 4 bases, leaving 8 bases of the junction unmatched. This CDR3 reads CASSLLAGVRNEQFF. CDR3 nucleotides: TGCGCCAGCAGTCTCTTAGCGGGAGTGCGGAATGAGCAGTTCTTC.

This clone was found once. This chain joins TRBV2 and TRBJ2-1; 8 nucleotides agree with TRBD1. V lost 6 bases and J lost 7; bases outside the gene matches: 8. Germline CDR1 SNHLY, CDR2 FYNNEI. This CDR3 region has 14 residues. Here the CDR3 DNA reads TGTGCCAGCAGGGGAGGACAGGGTTTTAATGAGCAGTTCTTC. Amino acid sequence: CASRGGQGFNEQFF.

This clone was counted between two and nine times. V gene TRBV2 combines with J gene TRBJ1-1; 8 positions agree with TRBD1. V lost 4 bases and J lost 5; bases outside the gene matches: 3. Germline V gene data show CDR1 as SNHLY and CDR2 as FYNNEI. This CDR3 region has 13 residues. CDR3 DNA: TGTGCCAGCAGTGGGACAGGGATAACTGAAGCTTTCTTT. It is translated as CASSGTGITEAFF. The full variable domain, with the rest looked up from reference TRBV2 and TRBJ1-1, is EPEVTQTPSHQVTQMGQEVILRCVPISNHLYFYWYRQILGQKVEFLVSFYNNEISEKSEIFDDQFSVERPDGSNFTLKIRSTKLEDSAMYFCASSGTGITEAFFGQGTRLTVV.

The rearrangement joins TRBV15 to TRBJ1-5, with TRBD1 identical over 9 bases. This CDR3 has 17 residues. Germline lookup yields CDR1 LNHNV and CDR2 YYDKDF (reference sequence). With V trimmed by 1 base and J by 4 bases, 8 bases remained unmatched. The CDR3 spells CATSRVPRGQGNQPQHF. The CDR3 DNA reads TGTGCCACCAGCAGAGTCCCCCGGGGACAGGGTAATCAGCCCCAGCATTTT.

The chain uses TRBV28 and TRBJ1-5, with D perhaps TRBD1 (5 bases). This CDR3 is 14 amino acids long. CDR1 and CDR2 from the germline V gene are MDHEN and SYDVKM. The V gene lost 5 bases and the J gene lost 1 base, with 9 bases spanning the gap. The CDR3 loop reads CASSTPGSNQPQHF. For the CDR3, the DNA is TGTGCCAGCAGTACCCCAGGGAGCAATCAGCCCCAGCATTTT. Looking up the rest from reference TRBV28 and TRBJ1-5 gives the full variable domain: DVKVTQSSRYLVKRTGEKVFLECVQDMDHENMFWYRQDPGLGLRLIYFSYDVKMKEKGDIPEGYSVSREKKERFSLILESASTNQTSMYLCASSTPGSNQPQHFGDGTRLSIL.

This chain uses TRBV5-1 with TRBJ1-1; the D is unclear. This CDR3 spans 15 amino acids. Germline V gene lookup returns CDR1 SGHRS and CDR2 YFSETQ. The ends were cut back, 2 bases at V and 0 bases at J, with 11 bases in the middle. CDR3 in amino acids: CASSFVPGVNTEAFF. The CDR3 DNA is TGCGCCAGCAGCTTCGTCCCCGGAGTGAACACTGAAGCTTTCTTT.

CDR3 bases: TGTGCCAGCAGTTACGGGGGACTTTATGGCTACACCTTC. Its protein is CASSYGGLYGYTF. V usage is TRBV6-6 and J usage is TRBJ1-2; D perhaps matches TRBD1 (5 bases). The germline V and J ends were trimmed by 2 bases and 5 bases, with 9 bases remaining between them. The CDR3 covers 13 residues. In germline, CDR1 is MNHNY, CDR2 SVGAGI (reference sequence).

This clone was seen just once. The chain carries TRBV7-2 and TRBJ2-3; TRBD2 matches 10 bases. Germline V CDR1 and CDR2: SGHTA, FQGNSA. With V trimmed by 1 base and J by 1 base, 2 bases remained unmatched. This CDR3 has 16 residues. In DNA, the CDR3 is TGTGCCAGCAGCTTAGACCTAGCGGGAGGCACAGATACGCAGTATTTT. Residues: CASSLDLAGGTDTQYF.

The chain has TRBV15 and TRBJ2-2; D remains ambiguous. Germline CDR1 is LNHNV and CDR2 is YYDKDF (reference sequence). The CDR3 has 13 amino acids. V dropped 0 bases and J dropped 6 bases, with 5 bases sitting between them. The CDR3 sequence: CATSRDPAGELFF. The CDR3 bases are TGTGCCACCAGCAGAGATCCGGCCGGGGAGCTGTTTTTT.

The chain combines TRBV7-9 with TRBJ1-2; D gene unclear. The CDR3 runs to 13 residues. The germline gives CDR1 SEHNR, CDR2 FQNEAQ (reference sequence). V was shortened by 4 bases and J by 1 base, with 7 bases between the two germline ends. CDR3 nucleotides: TGTGCCAGCAGCTGGGCTAATAACTATGGCTACACCTTC. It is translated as CASSWANNYGYTF.

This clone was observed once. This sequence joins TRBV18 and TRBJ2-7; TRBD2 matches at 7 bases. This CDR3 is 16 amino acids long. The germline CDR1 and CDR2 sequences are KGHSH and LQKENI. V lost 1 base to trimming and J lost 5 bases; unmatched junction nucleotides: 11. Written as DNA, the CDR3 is TGTGCCAGCTCACCACAGGTGGCAGCGGGGATTCACGAGCAGTACTTC. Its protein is CASSPQVAAGIHEQYF.

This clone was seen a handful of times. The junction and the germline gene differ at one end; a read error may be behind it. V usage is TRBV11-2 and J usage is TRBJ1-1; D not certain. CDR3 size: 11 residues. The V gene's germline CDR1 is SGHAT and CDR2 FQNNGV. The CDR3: CASSLRSEPFF. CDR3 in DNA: TGTGCCAGCAGCTTACGGAGTGAACCTTTCTTT.

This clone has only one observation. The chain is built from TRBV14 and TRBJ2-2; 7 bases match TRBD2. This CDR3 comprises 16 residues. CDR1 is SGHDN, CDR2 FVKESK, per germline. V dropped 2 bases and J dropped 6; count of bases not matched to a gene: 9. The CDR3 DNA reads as TGTGCCAGCAGCCAACCCGGGACTACACACCCCGGGGAGCTGTTTTTT. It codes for CASSQPGTTHPGELFF.

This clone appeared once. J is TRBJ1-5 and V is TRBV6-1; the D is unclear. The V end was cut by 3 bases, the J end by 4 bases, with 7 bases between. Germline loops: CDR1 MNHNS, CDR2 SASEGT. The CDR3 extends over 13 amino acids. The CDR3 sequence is CASSDSENQPQHF. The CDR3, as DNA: TGTGCCAGCAGTGATTCGGAGAATCAGCCCCAGCATTTT.

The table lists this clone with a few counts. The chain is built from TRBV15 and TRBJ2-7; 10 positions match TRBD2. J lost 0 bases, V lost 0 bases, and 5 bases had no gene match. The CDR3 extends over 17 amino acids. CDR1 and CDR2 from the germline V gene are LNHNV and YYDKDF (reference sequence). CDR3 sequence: CATSREYSGRTSYEQYF. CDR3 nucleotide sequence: TGTGCCACCAGCAGAGAGTATAGCGGGAGGACCTCCTACGAGCAGTACTTC.